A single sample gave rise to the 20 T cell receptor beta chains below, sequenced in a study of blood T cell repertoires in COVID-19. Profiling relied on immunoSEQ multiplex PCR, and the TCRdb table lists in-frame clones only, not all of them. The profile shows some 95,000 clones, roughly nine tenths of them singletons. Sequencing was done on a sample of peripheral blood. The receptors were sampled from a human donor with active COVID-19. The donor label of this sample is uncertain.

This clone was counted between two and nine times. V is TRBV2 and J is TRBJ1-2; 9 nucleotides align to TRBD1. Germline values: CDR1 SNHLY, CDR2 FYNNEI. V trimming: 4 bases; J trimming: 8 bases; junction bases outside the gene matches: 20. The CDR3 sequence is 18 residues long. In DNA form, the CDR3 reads TGTGCCAGCAGTGGTCGACAGGGGGAAGTTCTGCCCAGAACAGGCTACACCTTC. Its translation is CASSGRQGEVLPRTGYTF.

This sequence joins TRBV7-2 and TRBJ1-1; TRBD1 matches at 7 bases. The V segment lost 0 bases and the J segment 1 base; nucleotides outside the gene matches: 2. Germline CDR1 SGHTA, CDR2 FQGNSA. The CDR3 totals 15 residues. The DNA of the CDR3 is TGTGCCAGCAGCTTAGCGGGACAGCCGAACACTGAAGCTTTCTTT. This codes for CASSLAGQPNTEAFF.

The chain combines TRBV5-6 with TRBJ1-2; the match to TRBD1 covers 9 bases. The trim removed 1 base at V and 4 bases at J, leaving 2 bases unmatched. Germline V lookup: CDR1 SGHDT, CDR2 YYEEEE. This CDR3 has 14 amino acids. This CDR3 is CASSLTGGSYGYTF. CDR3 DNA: TGTGCCAGCAGCTTGACAGGGGGCAGCTATGGCTACACCTTC.

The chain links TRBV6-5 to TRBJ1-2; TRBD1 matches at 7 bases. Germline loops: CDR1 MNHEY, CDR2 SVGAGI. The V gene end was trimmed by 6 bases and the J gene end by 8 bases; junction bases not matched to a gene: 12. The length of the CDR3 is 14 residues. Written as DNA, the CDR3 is TGTGCCAGCAGCCCGATTACAGGGGACGAAGGCTACACCTTC. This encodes CASSPITGDEGYTF.

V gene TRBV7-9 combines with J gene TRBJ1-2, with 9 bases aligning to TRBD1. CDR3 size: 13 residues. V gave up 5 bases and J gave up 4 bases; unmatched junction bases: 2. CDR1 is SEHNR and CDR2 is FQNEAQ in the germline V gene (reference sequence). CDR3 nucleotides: TGTGCCAGCAGCCGGACAGGGGTCTATGGCTACACCTTC. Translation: CASSRTGVYGYTF. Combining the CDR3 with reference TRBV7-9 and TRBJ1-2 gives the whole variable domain DTGVSQNPRHKITKRGQNVTFRCDPISEHNRLYWYRQTLGQGPEFLTYFQNEAQLEKSRLLSDRFSAERPKGSFSTLEIQRTEQGDSAMYLCASSRTGVYGYTFGSGTRLTVV.

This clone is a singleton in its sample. CDR3 sequence: CASSSSGSGNTIYF. Written as DNA, the CDR3 is TGTGCCAGCAGTTCGTCAGGGTCTGGAAACACCATATATTTT. This chain links TRBV27 with TRBJ1-3, with a possible D match to TRBD1 (5 bases). The CDR3 runs 14 residues. Germline CDR1 reads MNHEY; CDR2 reads SMNVEV (reference sequence). V dropped 4 bases and J dropped 1 base, with 8 bases sitting between them.

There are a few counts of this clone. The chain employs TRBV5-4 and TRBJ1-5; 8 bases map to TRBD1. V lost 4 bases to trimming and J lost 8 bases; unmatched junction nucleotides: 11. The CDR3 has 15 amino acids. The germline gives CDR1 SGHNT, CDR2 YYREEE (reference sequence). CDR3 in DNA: TGTGCCAGCAGCCTGGACAGGGCCTCGGTAAAGCCCCAGCATTTT. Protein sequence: CASSLDRASVKPQHF.

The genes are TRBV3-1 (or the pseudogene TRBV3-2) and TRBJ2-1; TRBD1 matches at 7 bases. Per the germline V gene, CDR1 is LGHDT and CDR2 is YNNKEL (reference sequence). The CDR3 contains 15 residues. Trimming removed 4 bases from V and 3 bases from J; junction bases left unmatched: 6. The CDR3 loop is CASSRGTENYNEQFF. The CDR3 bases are TGTGCCAGCAGCCGGGGGACAGAGAACTACAATGAGCAGTTCTTC.

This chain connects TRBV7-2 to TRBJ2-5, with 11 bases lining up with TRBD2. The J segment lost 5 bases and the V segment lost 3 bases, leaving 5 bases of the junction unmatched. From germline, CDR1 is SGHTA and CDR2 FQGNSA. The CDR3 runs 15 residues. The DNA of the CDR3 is TGTGCCAGCAGCTTTCAGGGACTAGCGGACGAGACCCAGTACTTC. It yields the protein CASSFQGLADETQYF.

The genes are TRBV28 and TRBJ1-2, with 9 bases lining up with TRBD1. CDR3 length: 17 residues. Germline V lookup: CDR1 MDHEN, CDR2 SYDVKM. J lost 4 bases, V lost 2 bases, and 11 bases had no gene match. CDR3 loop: CASSLGDRDLNFYGYTF. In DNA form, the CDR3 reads TGTGCCAGCAGTTTAGGGGACAGGGATCTTAATTTCTATGGCTACACCTTC.

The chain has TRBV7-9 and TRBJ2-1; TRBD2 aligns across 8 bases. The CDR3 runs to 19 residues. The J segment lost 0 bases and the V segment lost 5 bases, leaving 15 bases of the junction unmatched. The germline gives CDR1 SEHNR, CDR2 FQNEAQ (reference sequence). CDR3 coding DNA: TGTGCCAGCAGCCACCGGGGGGGCTCGGACTTACGCTCCTACAATGAGCAGTTCTTC. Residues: CASSHRGGSDLRSYNEQFF. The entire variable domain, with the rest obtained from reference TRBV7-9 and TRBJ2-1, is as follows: DTGVSQNPRHKITKRGQNVTFRCDPISEHNRLYWYRQTLGQGPEFLTYFQNEAQLEKSRLLSDRFSAERPKGSFSTLEIQRTEQGDSAMYLCASSHRGGSDLRSYNEQFFGPGTRLTVL.

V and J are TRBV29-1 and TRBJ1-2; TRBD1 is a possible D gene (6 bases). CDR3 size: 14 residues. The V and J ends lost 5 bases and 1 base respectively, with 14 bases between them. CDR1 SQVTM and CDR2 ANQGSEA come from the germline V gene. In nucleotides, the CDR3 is TGCAGCGTTTTATCCGGGACACTTAACTATGGCTACACCTTC. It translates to CSVLSGTLNYGYTF.

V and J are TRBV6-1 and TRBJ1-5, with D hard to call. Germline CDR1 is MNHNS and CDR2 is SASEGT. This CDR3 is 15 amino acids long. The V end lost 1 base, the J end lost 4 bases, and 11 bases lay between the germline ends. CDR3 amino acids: CASSEGHSYNQPQHF. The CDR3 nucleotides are TGTGCCAGCAGTGAAGGGCACAGCTATAATCAGCCCCAGCATTTT.

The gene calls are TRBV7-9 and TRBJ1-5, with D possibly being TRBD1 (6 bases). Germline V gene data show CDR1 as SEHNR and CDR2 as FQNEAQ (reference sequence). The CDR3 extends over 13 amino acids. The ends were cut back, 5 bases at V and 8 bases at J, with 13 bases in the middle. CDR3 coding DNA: TGTGCCAGCAGCGGGCCATCAGGGGAGCCCCAGCATTTT. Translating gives CASSGPSGEPQHF.

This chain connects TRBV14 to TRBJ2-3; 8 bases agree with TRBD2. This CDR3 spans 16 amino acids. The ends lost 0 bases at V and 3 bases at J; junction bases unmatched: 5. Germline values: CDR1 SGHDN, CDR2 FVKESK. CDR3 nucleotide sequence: TGTGCCAGCAGCCAAGATGCGGGACTAGTGACAGATACGCAGTATTTT. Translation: CASSQDAGLVTDTQYF.

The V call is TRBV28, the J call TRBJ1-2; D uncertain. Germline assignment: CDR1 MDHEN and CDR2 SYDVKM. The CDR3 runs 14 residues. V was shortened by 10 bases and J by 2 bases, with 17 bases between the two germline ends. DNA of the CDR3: TGTGCCACCCCCCGGGATTCCGGCAACTATGGCTACACCTTC. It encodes CATPRDSGNYGYTF.

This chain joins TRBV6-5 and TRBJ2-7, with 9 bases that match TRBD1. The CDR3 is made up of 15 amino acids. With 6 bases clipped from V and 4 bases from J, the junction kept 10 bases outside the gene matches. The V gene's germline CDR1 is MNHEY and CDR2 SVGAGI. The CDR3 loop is CASSSTRDRAYEQYF. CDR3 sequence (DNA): TGTGCCAGCAGCTCTACCCGGGACAGGGCGTACGAGCAGTACTTC.

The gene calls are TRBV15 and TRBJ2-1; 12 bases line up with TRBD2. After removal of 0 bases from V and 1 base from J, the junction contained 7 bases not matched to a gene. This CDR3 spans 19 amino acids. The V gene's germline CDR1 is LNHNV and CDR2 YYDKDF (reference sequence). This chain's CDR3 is CATSRDRLAGGPSYNEQFF. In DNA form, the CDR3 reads TGTGCCACCAGCAGAGATAGGCTAGCGGGGGGGCCGTCCTACAATGAGCAGTTCTTC.

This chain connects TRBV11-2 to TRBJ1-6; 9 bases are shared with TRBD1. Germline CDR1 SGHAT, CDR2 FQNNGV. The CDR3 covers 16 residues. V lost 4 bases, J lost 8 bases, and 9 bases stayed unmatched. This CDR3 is CASSSPGTGFDSPLHF. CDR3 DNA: TGTGCCAGCAGCTCTCCCGGGACAGGGTTTGATTCACCCCTCCACTTT.

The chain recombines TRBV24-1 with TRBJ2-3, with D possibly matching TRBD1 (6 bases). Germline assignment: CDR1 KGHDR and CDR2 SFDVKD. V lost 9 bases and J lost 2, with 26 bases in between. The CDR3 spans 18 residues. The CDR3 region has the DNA TGTGCCACCGCTGAGACAGGCAGTTCAAGCAGCAACACAGATACGCAGTATTTT. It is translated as CATAETGSSSSNTDTQYF.